These 3 T cell receptor beta chains came from one sample sequenced in a study of early T cells in non-severe SARS-CoV-2 infection. TCRdb reprocessed the 5' RACE reads with MiXCR, giving one entry per CDR3 protein. The data contain about 56,000 distinct CDR3 sequences, over 9.5% of them singletons. The material sequenced was whole blood. These TCRs come from an adult who was a healthcare worker with PCR-confirmed SARS-CoV-2 infection or an uninfected control (not recorded which).

This clonotype was counted many times. The chain couples TRBV27 to TRBJ2-1; tentative D call: TRBD2 (6 bases). The CDR3 is 10 amino acids. Per the germline V gene, CDR1 is MNHEY and CDR2 is SMNVEV (reference sequence). The ends were cut back, 8 bases at V and 9 bases at J, with 8 bases in the middle. In nucleotides, the CDR3 is TGTGCCAGCGGGAGGTCTGAGCAGTTCTTC. Protein: CASGRSEQFF.

This clonotype was counted only a few times. The chain uses TRBV5-1 and TRBJ2-7; 7 positions agree with TRBD2. V gave up 4 bases and J gave up 0 bases; unmatched junction bases: 10. The germline V gene has CDR1 SGHRS and CDR2 YFSETQ. This CDR3 has 16 residues. The CDR3 nucleotides are TGCGCCAGCAGCCCCTTGAGTGGCGGGAGCTCCTACGAGCAGTACTTC. It encodes CASSPLSGGSSYEQYF.

The rearrangement joins TRBV6-2 or TRBV6-3 to TRBJ2-7; the D gene is possibly TRBD2 (5 bases). Germline V gene sequence: CDR1 MNHEY, CDR2 SVGEGT. The CDR3 sequence is 13 residues long. The ends were cut back, 6 bases at V and 6 bases at J, with 15 bases in the middle. CDR3 sequence reads: CASSPRGEVEQYF. The CDR3 DNA follows: TGTGCCAGCAGCCCACGGGGTGAGGTCGAGCAGTACTTC.